The rows below give T cell receptor beta chains drawn from one sample of a study of blood T cell repertoires in COVID-19. Libraries were prepared by immunoSEQ multiplex PCR; TCRdb keeps only in-frame clonotypes and omits some of them. The sample has about 35,000 clones, 70% to 90% seen once. Sequencing was carried out using peripheral blood. The receptors come from a human donor in a cohort sampled during active COVID-19. CDR3s include the opening cysteine and the closing phenylalanine or tryptophan. Fields, in order: D gene, V gene, J gene, clone size, CDR3 protein, CDR3 DNA. D genes are given only for firm matches. Expanded clones are given a class, and other clones once, few, many or no size at all.

d_call: TRBD1
v_call: TRBV28
j_call: TRBJ2-3
clone_size: .
cdr3_aa: CASLDRGLTDTQYF
cdr3_nt: TGTGCCAGCTTGGACAGGGGTCTCACAGATACGCAGTATTTT

d_call: .
v_call: TRBV4-2
j_call: TRBJ1-5
clone_size: .
cdr3_aa: CASSQGAQPQHF
cdr3_nt: TGTGCCAGCAGCCAAGGGGCTCAGCCCCAGCATTTT

d_call: TRBD1
v_call: TRBV2
j_call: TRBJ1-6
clone_size: .
cdr3_aa: CASSDNRGQGWVPLHF
cdr3_nt: TGTGCCAGCAGTGATAACCGGGGACAGGGTTGGGTCCCCCTCCACTTT

d_call: TRBD1
v_call: TRBV7-2
j_call: TRBJ2-3
clone_size: .
cdr3_aa: CASSSRTGADTQYF
cdr3_nt: TGTGCCAGCAGCTCCCGGACAGGGGCAGATACGCAGTATTTT

d_call: .
v_call: TRBV4-3
j_call: TRBJ1-5
clone_size: .
cdr3_aa: CASSQATGNQPQHF
cdr3_nt: TGCGCCAGCAGCCAAGCTACAGGGAATCAGCCCCAGCATTTT

d_call: .
v_call: TRBV9
j_call: TRBJ1-2
clone_size: .
cdr3_aa: CASSLRGYGYTF
cdr3_nt: TGTGCCAGCAGCCTCAGGGGCTATGGCTACACCTTC

d_call: .
v_call: TRBV28
j_call: TRBJ2-7
clone_size: .
cdr3_aa: CATGDRLAYEQYF
cdr3_nt: TGTGCCACCGGAGACCGCTTAGCCTACGAGCAGTACTTC

d_call: TRBD2
v_call: TRBV3-1/TRBV3-2
j_call: TRBJ2-3
clone_size: .
cdr3_aa: CASSRTSGGAVFPQYF
cdr3_nt: TGTGCCAGCAGCCGAACTAGCGGGGGGGCCGTTTTCCCGCAGTATTTT

d_call: .
v_call: TRBV6-2/TRBV6-3
j_call: TRBJ2-3
clone_size: once
cdr3_aa: CASSSEGDTQYF
cdr3_nt: TGTGCCAGCAGTTCGGAGGGGGATACGCAGTATTTT

d_call: .
v_call: TRBV9
j_call: TRBJ1-4
clone_size: once
cdr3_aa: CASSPGRALNEKLFF
cdr3_nt: TGTGCCAGCAGCCCTGGGAGGGCTCTTAATGAAAAACTGTTTTTT

d_call: .
v_call: TRBV15
j_call: TRBJ2-3
clone_size: few
cdr3_aa: CATSRDSGGLSTQYF
cdr3_nt: TGTGCCACCAGCAGAGATAGTGGCGGGCTAAGTACGCAGTATTTT

d_call: TRBD1
v_call: TRBV7-9
j_call: TRBJ2-7
clone_size: .
cdr3_aa: CASSSPPMDRGSYEQYF
cdr3_nt: TGTGCCAGCAGCTCCCCTCCTATGGACAGGGGATCCTACGAGCAGTACTTC

d_call: TRBD2
v_call: TRBV6-1
j_call: TRBJ2-1
clone_size: .
cdr3_aa: CASSEGSSGGNYNEQFF
cdr3_nt: TGTGCCAGCAGTGAAGGGTCTAGCGGGGGGAACTACAATGAGCAGTTCTTC

d_call: .
v_call: TRBV7-9
j_call: TRBJ2-7
clone_size: .
cdr3_aa: CASSFPELEQYF
cdr3_nt: TGTGCCAGCAGCTTTCCGGAGTTGGAGCAGTACTTC

d_call: TRBD1
v_call: TRBV27
j_call: TRBJ2-1
clone_size: .
cdr3_aa: CASSPSRGTGGQFF
cdr3_nt: TGTGCCAGCAGCCCAAGTAGGGGGACAGGGGGACAGTTCTTC

d_call: .
v_call: TRBV2
j_call: TRBJ2-6
clone_size: .
cdr3_aa: CASRTTGSGANVLTF
cdr3_nt: TGTGCCAGCCGAACCACGGGTTCTGGGGCCAACGTCCTGACTTTC

d_call: .
v_call: TRBV29-1
j_call: TRBJ1-5
clone_size: .
cdr3_aa: CSVRGTNQPQHF
cdr3_nt: TGCAGCGTTAGGGGCACTAATCAGCCCCAGCATTTT

d_call: TRBD2
v_call: TRBV7-2
j_call: TRBJ2-2
clone_size: .
cdr3_aa: CASSSRDLAGLKTGELFF
cdr3_nt: TGTGCCAGCAGTTCGAGAGACTTAGCGGGTCTAAAAACCGGGGAGCTGTTTTTT

d_call: .
v_call: TRBV4-1
j_call: TRBJ2-3
clone_size: .
cdr3_aa: CASSQRSGATDTQYF
cdr3_nt: TGCGCCAGCAGCCAAAGGTCGGGTGCCACAGATACGCAGTATTTT

d_call: .
v_call: TRBV25-1
j_call: TRBJ2-7
clone_size: .
cdr3_aa: CASSEGSRGSYEQYF
cdr3_nt: TGTGCCAGCAGTGAGGGTTCTAGGGGATCCTACGAGCAGTACTTC

d_call: TRBD1
v_call: TRBV19
j_call: TRBJ2-2
clone_size: .
cdr3_aa: CASSRQGGNTGELFF
cdr3_nt: TGTGCCAGTAGCAGACAGGGGGGAAACACCGGGGAGCTGTTTTTT

d_call: TRBD1
v_call: TRBV27
j_call: TRBJ2-1
clone_size: .
cdr3_aa: CASSLTGTGLSDEQFF
cdr3_nt: TGTGCCAGCAGTTTAACCGGGACAGGGTTATCAGATGAGCAGTTCTTC

d_call: TRBD1
v_call: TRBV27
j_call: TRBJ2-1
clone_size: .
cdr3_aa: CASSFGQGANEQFF
cdr3_nt: TGTGCCAGCAGTTTTGGACAGGGGGCCAATGAGCAGTTCTTC

d_call: TRBD2
v_call: TRBV5-6
j_call: TRBJ2-5
clone_size: once
cdr3_aa: CASSFGGGTKETQYF
cdr3_nt: TGTGCCAGCAGCTTCGGCGGGGGGACAAAAGAGACCCAGTACTTC

d_call: .
v_call: TRBV27
j_call: TRBJ1-6
clone_size: .
cdr3_aa: CASRGRVFGSPLHF
cdr3_nt: TGTGCCAGCAGAGGGAGGGTCTTCGGGTCACCCCTCCACTTT

d_call: .
v_call: TRBV4-2
j_call: TRBJ2-7
clone_size: .
cdr3_aa: CASSQDLDTLYEQYF
cdr3_nt: TGTGCCAGCAGCCAAGATTTGGACACCCTCTACGAGCAGTACTTC

d_call: .
v_call: TRBV5-4
j_call: TRBJ1-4
clone_size: once
cdr3_aa: CASSLTANEKLFF
cdr3_nt: TGTGCCAGCAGCTTGACAGCTAATGAAAAACTGTTTTTT

d_call: TRBD1
v_call: TRBV9
j_call: TRBJ1-4
clone_size: .
cdr3_aa: CASSVASGTGNEKLFF
cdr3_nt: TGTGCCAGCAGCGTAGCTTCGGGGACAGGGAATGAAAAACTGTTTTTT

d_call: .
v_call: TRBV4-1
j_call: TRBJ2-4
clone_size: once
cdr3_aa: CASSQDGLSKNIQYF
cdr3_nt: TGCGCCAGCAGCCAAGATGGCTTATCCAAAAACATTCAGTACTTC

d_call: TRBD1
v_call: TRBV2
j_call: TRBJ1-2
clone_size: .
cdr3_aa: CASTPNRGLGYGYTF
cdr3_nt: TGTGCCAGCACACCGAACAGGGGGCTCGGCTATGGCTACACCTTC

d_call: .
v_call: TRBV11-2
j_call: TRBJ1-6
clone_size: .
cdr3_aa: CASTMSPIVSSYNSPLHF
cdr3_nt: TGTGCCAGCACCATGTCCCCTATCGTAAGCTCCTATAATTCACCCCTCCACTTT

d_call: .
v_call: TRBV5-4
j_call: TRBJ1-1
clone_size: .
cdr3_aa: CAGGGLNTEAFF
cdr3_nt: TGTGCTGGTGGGGGCTTGAACACTGAAGCTTTCTTT

d_call: TRBD2
v_call: TRBV20-1
j_call: TRBJ2-5
clone_size: .
cdr3_aa: CSASNLAGGGETQYF
cdr3_nt: TGCAGTGCTAGTAACCTAGCGGGAGGCGGTGAGACCCAGTACTTC

d_call: .
v_call: TRBV24-1
j_call: TRBJ1-6
clone_size: .
cdr3_aa: CATGTSSSPLHF
cdr3_nt: TGTGCCACCGGGACATCCTCATCACCCCTCCACTTT

d_call: .
v_call: TRBV19
j_call: TRBJ1-3
clone_size: once
cdr3_aa: CASIPGISSGNTIYF
cdr3_nt: TGTGCCAGTATCCCGGGGATTAGCTCTGGAAACACCATATATTTT

d_call: .
v_call: TRBV4-1
j_call: TRBJ1-5
clone_size: .
cdr3_aa: CASSQETWGGGRNQPQHF
cdr3_nt: TGCGCCAGCAGCCAAGAAACTTGGGGGGGTGGACGGAATCAGCCCCAGCATTTT

d_call: TRBD1
v_call: TRBV7-2
j_call: TRBJ2-5
clone_size: .
cdr3_aa: CASSPGQGNPETQYF
cdr3_nt: TGTGCCAGCAGCCCGGGACAGGGGAATCCGGAGACCCAGTACTTC

d_call: TRBD1
v_call: TRBV6-6
j_call: TRBJ2-1
clone_size: .
cdr3_aa: CASRQGILYNEQFF
cdr3_nt: TGTGCCAGTAGACAGGGAATACTATACAATGAGCAGTTCTTC

d_call: TRBD1
v_call: TRBV12-3/TRBV12-4
j_call: TRBJ2-5
clone_size: .
cdr3_aa: CASSGDRWETQYF
cdr3_nt: TGTGCCAGCAGCGGGGACAGGTGGGAGACCCAGTACTTC

d_call: .
v_call: TRBV6-6
j_call: TRBJ2-2
clone_size: .
cdr3_aa: CASSPSHSGTGELFF
cdr3_nt: TGTGCCAGCAGTCCCAGCCACTCGGGGACCGGGGAGCTGTTTTTT

d_call: TRBD1
v_call: TRBV28
j_call: TRBJ1-6
clone_size: .
cdr3_aa: CASSTGQHSPLHF
cdr3_nt: TGTGCCAGCAGTACGGGACAGCATTCACCCCTCCACTTT

d_call: TRBD1
v_call: TRBV5-1
j_call: TRBJ1-1
clone_size: .
cdr3_aa: CASSSGQTNTEAFF
cdr3_nt: TGCGCCAGCAGCTCGGGACAGACGAACACTGAAGCTTTCTTT

d_call: TRBD1
v_call: TRBV27
j_call: TRBJ1-4
clone_size: .
cdr3_aa: CASSQWTGDEKLFF
cdr3_nt: TGTGCCAGCAGTCAATGGACAGGGGACGAAAAACTGTTTTTT

d_call: TRBD2
v_call: TRBV7-2
j_call: TRBJ2-1
clone_size: .
cdr3_aa: CASSGLAGGSRWANEQFF
cdr3_nt: TGTGCCAGCAGCGGACTAGCGGGGGGCTCTCGCTGGGCCAATGAGCAGTTCTTC

d_call: TRBD2
v_call: TRBV9
j_call: TRBJ2-1
clone_size: .
cdr3_aa: CASSATSGGAYNEQFF
cdr3_nt: TGTGCCAGCAGCGCAACTAGCGGGGGGGCCTACAATGAGCAGTTCTTC

d_call: .
v_call: TRBV7-9
j_call: TRBJ1-2
clone_size: .
cdr3_aa: CASSPEGTANYGYTF
cdr3_nt: TGTGCCAGCAGCCCAGAGGGTACGGCTAACTATGGCTACACCTTC

d_call: .
v_call: TRBV29-1
j_call: TRBJ2-1
clone_size: .
cdr3_aa: CSVLRGWNEQFF
cdr3_nt: TGCAGCGTTCTACGGGGATGGAATGAGCAGTTCTTC

d_call: .
v_call: TRBV6-5
j_call: TRBJ2-7
clone_size: .
cdr3_aa: CATEGGAALDYEQYF
cdr3_nt: TGTGCCACCGAGGGGGGGGCAGCCCTTGACTACGAGCAGTACTTC

d_call: .
v_call: TRBV6-5
j_call: TRBJ1-4
clone_size: .
cdr3_aa: CASRPEGRFGEKLFF
cdr3_nt: TGTGCCAGCAGACCCGAGGGCCGGTTTGGGGAAAAACTGTTTTTT

d_call: .
v_call: TRBV28
j_call: TRBJ2-7
clone_size: .
cdr3_aa: CASSEIRNSEQYF
cdr3_nt: TGTGCCAGCAGTGAAATAAGAAACTCCGAGCAGTACTTC